A selection of T cell receptor beta chains follows, all from one sample in a study of blood T cells in healthy people across ages. TCRdb reanalysed the 5' RACE reads using MiXCR and keeps one entry per CDR3 protein. Of about 580,000 distinct CDR3 sequences in the sample, around 48% were seen once. Sequencing was done on a sample of blood. These receptors originate from a man of 80 years or more in good health. Both conserved end residues are part of each CDR3. The D gene is left open where the match is weak. Only some rows state a clone size, as once, few, many or a class for expanded clones.

. | . | TRBJ1-1 | TRBV27 | TGTGCCAGCAGTTTCGGCGGAGATTTAGCTTTCTTT | CASSFGGDLAFF
TRBD2 | . | TRBJ2-4 | TRBV20-1 | TGCAGTGCTAGGGAAGCGGGGAGCTCAAACATTCAGTACTTC | CSAREAGSSNIQYF
TRBD2 | many | TRBJ2-7 | TRBV27 | TGTGCCAGCAGTTCGATTCTAGCGGGATCCTACGAGCAGTACTTC | CASSSILAGSYEQYF
. | . | TRBJ2-5 | TRBV27 | TGTGCCAGCAGTTTATCGGCCTTAAAAAAGACCCAGTACTTC | CASSLSALKKTQYF
. | once | TRBJ2-3 | TRBV29-1 | TGCAGCGTTAGAAGACGAGGCACAGATACGCAGTATTTT | CSVRRRGTDTQYF
TRBD1 | . | TRBJ2-7 | TRBV7-9 | TGTGCCAGCAGTTTCGGGACAGGAATGACCGAGCAGTACTTC | CASSFGTGMTEQYF
. | . | TRBJ2-3 | TRBV16 | TGTGCCAGCAGCCAATCACGGGTGAAAACAGATACGCAGTATTTT | CASSQSRVKTDTQYF
. | few | TRBJ1-5 | TRBV6-5 | TGTGCCAGCAGACCCGCCGGAAGCGTCAATCAGCCCCAGCATTTT | CASRPAGSVNQPQHF
TRBD2 | . | TRBJ2-7 | TRBV7-2 | TGTGCCAGCAGCTCGATACCGGGACTAGCGGGCGAGCAGTACTTC | CASSSIPGLAGEQYF
. | few | TRBJ2-5 | TRBV7-9 | TGTGCCAGCAGCTCAGACGTCCCACGGCAGTACTTC | CASSSDVPRQYF
TRBD2 | . | TRBJ2-5 | TRBV20-1 | TGCAGTGCTCGCCCCCGGACTAGCGGGAGCAATGAGCAGTACTTC | CSARPRTSGSNEQYF
. | . | TRBJ2-7 | TRBV7-9 | TGTGCCAGCAGCTTAATTCGAGGGAGGAGGACCTACGAGCAGTACTTC | CASSLIRGRRTYEQYF
. | few | TRBJ1-2 | TRBV10-3 | TGTGCCATCAGTGAGCGTACCTACTGCGGCTACACCTTC | CAISERTYCGYTF
. | . | TRBJ2-5 | TRBV12-3/TRBV12-4 | TGTGCCAGCAGTTTCAATTACCAAGAGACCCAGTACTTC | CASSFNYQETQYF
TRBD2 | . | TRBJ2-3 | TRBV15 | TGTGCCACCAGCAGACTGGGACTAGCGGTGCTCAGCACAGATACGCAGTATTTT | CATSRLGLAVLSTDTQYF